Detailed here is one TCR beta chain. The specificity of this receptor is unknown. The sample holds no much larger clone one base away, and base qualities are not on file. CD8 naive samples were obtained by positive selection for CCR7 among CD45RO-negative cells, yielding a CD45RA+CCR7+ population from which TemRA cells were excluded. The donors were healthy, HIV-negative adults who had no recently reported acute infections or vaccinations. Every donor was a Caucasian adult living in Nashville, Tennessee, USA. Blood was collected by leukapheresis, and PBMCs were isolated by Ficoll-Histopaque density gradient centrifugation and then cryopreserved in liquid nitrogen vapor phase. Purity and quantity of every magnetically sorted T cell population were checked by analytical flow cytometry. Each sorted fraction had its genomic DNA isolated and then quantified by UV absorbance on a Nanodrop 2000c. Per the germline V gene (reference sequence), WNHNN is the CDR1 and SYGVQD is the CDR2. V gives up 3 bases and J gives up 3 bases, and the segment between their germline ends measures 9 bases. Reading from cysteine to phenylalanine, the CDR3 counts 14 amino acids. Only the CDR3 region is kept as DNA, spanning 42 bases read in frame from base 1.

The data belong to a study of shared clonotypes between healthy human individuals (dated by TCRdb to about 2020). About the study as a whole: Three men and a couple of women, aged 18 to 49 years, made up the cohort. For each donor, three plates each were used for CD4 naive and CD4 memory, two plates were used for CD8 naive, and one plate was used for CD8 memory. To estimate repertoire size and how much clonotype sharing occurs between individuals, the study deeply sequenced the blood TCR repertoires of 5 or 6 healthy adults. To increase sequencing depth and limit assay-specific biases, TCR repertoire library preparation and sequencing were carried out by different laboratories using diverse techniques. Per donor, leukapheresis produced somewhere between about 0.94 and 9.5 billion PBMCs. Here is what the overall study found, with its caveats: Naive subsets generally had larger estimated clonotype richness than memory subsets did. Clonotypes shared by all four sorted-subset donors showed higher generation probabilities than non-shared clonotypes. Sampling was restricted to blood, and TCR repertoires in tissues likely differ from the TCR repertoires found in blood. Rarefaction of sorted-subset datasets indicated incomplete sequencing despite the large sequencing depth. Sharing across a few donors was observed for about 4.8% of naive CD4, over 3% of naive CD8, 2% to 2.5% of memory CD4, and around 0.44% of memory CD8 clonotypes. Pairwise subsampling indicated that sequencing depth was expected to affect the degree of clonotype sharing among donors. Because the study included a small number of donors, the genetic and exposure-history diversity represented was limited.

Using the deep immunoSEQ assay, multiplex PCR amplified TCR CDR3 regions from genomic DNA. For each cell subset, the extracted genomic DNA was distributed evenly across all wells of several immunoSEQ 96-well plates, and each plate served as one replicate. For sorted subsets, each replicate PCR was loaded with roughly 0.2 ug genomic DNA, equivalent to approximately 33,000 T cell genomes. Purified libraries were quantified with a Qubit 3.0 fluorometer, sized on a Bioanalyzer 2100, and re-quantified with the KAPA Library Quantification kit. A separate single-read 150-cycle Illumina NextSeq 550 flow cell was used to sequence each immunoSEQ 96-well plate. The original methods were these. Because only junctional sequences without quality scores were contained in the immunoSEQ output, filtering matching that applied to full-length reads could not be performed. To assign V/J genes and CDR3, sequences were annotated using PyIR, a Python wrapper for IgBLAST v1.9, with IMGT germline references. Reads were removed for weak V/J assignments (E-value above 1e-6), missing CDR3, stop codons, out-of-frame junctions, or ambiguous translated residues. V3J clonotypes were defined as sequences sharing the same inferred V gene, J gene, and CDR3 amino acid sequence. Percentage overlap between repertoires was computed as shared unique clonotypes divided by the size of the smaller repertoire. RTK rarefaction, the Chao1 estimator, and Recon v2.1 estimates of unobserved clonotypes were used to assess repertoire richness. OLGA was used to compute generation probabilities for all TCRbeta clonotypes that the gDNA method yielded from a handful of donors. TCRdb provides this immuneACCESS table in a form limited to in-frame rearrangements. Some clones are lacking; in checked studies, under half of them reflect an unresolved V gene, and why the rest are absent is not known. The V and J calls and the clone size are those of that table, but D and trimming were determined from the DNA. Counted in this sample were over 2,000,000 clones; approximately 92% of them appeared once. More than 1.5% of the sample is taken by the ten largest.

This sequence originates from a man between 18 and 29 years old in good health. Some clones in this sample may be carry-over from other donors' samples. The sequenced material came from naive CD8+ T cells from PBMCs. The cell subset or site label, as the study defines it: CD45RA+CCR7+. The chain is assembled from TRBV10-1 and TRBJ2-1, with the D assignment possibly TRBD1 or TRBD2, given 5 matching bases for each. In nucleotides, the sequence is TGCGCCAGCAGTGAAATGGGGGACTACAATGAGCAGTTCTTC. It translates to CASSEMGDYNEQFF.